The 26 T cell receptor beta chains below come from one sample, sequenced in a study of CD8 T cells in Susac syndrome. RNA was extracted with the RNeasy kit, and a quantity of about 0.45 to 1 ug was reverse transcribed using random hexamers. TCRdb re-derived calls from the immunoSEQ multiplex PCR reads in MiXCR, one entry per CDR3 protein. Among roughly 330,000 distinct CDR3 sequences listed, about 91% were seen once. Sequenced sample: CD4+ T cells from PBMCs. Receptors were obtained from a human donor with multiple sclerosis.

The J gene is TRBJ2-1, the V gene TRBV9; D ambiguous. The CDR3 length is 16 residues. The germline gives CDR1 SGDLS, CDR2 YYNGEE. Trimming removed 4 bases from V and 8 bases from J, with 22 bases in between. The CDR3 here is CASSSSVGHSGDEQFF. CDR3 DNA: TGTGCCAGCAGCTCCAGTGTAGGCCACTCAGGTGATGAGCAGTTCTTC.

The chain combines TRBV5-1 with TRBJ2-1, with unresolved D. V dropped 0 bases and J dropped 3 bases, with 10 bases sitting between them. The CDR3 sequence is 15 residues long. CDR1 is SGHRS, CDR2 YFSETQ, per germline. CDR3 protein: CASSLGRPSYNEQFF. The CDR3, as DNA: TGCGCCAGCAGCTTGGGGCGTCCTAGCTACAATGAGCAGTTCTTC.

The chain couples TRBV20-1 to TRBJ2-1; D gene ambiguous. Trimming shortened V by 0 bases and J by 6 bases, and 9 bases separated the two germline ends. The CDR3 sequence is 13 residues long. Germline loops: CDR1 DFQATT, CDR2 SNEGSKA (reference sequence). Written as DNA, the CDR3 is TGCAGTGCTAGAGAGATGCCCGGCAATGAGCAGTTCTTC. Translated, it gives CSAREMPGNEQFF.

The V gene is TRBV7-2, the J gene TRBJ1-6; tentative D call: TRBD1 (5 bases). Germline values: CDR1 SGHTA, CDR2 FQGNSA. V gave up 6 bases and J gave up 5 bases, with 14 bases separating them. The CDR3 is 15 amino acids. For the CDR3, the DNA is TGTGCCAGCAGGCTCCGGGGGTTCAATAATTCACCCCTCCACTTT. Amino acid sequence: CASRLRGFNNSPLHF. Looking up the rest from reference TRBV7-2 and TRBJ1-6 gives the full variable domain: GAGVSQSPSNKVTEKGKDVELRCDPISGHTALYWYRQSLGQGLEFLIYFQGNSAPDKSGLPSDRFSAERTGGSVSTLTIQRTQQEDSAVYLCASRLRGFNNSPLHFGNGTRLTVT.

The CDR3 bases are TGTGCCTGGAGTGAAGGGACAGAAAATCAGCCCCAGCATTTT. Translated: CAWSEGTENQPQHF. The chain joins TRBV30 to TRBJ1-5; TRBD1 matches 7 bases. This CDR3 has 14 residues. Per the germline V gene, CDR1 is GTSNPN and CDR2 is SVGIG (reference sequence). V was clipped by 1 base and J by 4 bases; unmatched bases: 4.

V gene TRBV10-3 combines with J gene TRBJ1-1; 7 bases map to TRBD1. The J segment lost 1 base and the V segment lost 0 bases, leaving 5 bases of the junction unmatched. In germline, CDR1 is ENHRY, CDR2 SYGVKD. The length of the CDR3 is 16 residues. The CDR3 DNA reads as TGTGCCATCAGTGAGTCCCTGGACAGGCCGAACACTGAAGCTTTCTTT. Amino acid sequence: CAISESLDRPNTEAFF.

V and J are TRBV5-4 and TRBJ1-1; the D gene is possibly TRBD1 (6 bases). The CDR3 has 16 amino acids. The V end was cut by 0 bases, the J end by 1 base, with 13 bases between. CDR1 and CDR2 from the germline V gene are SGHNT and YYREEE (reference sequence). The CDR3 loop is CASSLGGTPANTEAFF. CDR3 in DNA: TGTGCCAGCAGCTTGGGTGGGACACCGGCGAACACTGAAGCTTTCTTT.

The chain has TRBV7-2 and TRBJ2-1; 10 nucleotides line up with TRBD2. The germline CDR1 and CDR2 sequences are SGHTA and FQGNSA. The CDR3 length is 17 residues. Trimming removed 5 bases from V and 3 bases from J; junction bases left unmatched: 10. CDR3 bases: TGTGCCAGCAGCCTCGTAGCGGGAGGTTCCCTCTACAATGAGCAGTTCTTC. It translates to CASSLVAGGSLYNEQFF.

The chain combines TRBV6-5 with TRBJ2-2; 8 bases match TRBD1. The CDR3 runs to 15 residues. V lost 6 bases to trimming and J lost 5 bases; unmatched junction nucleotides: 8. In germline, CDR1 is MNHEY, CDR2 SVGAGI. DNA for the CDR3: TGTGCCAGCAGGGCCGACAGGGGTTGGACCGGGGAGCTGTTTTTT. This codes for CASRADRGWTGELFF.

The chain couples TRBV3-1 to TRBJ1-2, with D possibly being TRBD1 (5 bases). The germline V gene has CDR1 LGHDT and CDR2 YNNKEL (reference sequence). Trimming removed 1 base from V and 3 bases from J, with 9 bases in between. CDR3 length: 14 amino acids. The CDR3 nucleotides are TGTGCCAGCAGCCAAGTCAGGGCGGACTATGGCTACACCTTC. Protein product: CASSQVRADYGYTF.

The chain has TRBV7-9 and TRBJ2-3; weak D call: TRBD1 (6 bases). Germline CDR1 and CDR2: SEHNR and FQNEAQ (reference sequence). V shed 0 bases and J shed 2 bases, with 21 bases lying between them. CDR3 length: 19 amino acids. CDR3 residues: CASSLAQIRDTRFTDTQYF. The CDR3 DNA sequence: TGTGCCAGCAGCTTAGCGCAGATTCGGGACACCCGTTTCACAGATACGCAGTATTTT.

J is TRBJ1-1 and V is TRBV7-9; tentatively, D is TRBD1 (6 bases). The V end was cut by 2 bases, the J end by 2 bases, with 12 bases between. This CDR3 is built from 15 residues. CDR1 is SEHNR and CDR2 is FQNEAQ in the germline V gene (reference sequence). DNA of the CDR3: TGTGCCAGCAGCTTAACAGGGAGATTTAACACTGAAGCTTTCTTT. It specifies CASSLTGRFNTEAFF. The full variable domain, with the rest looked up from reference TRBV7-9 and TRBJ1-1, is DTGVSQNPRHKITKRGQNVTFRCDPISEHNRLYWYRQTLGQGPEFLTYFQNEAQLEKSRLLSDRFSAERPKGSFSTLEIQRTEQGDSAMYLCASSLTGRFNTEAFFGQGTRLTVV.

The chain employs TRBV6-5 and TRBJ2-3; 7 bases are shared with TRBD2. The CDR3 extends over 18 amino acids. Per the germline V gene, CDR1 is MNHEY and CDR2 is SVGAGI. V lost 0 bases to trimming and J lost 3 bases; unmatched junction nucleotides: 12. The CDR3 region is CASSYSAPPGGTTDTQYF. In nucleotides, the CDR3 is TGTGCCAGCAGTTACTCGGCCCCCCCCGGGGGGACGACAGATACGCAGTATTTT.

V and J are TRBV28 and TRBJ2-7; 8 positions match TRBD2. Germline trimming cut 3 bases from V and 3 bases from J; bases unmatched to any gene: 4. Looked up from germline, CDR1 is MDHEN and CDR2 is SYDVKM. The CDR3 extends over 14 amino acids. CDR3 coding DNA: TGTGCCAGCAGTTTGCTAGCGGGTGACTACGAGCAGTACTTC. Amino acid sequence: CASSLLAGDYEQYF.

The CDR3 reads CAWSRGRLRTEAFF. CDR3 sequence (DNA): TGTGCCTGGAGTCGGGGGCGTCTAAGAACTGAAGCTTTCTTT. This chain connects TRBV30 to TRBJ1-1; D is possibly TRBD1 (6 bases). V lost 2 bases to trimming and J lost 5 bases, with 15 bases between them. This CDR3 has 14 residues. Germline-derived CDR1 and CDR2 are GTSNPN and SVGIG (reference sequence).

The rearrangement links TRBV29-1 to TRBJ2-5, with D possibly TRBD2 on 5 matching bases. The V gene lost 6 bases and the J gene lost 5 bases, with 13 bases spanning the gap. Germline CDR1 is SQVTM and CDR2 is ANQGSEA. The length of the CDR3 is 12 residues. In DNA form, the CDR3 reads TGCAGCGTGGACTTAAACGGGGAGACCCAGTACTTC. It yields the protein CSVDLNGETQYF.

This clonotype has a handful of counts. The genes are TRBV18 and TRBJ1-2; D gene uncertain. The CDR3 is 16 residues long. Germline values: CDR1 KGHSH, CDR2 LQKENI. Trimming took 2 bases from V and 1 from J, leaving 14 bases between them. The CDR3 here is CASSPTAGHDNYGYTF. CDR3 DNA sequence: TGTGCCAGCTCACCAACGGCGGGCCACGATAACTATGGCTACACCTTC. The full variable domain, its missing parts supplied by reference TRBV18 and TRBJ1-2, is NAGVMQNPRHLVRRRGQEARLRCSPMKGHSHVYWYRQLPEEGLKFMVYLQKENIIDESGMPKERFSAEFPKEGPSILRIQQVVRGDSAAYFCASSPTAGHDNYGYTFGSGTRLTVV.

The CDR3 loop reads CSASSGGNTDTQYF. CDR3 coding DNA: TGCAGTGCTAGTTCGGGAGGGAACACAGATACGCAGTATTTT. The J gene is TRBJ2-3, the V gene TRBV20-1; 8 bases are shared with TRBD2. With 3 bases clipped from V and 2 bases from J, the junction kept 4 bases outside the gene matches. Germline V gene data show CDR1 as DFQATT and CDR2 as SNEGSKA (reference sequence). The length of the CDR3 is 14 residues.

CDR3 nucleotide sequence: TGTGCCAGTCACAGGTCCGACTATGGCTACACCTTC. This codes for CASHRSDYGYTF. This rearrangement joins TRBV2 to TRBJ1-2; D is possibly TRBD1 (5 bases). CDR3 length: 12 residues. Germline assignment: CDR1 SNHLY and CDR2 FYNNEI. Trimming took 9 bases from V and 3 from J, leaving 11 bases between them.

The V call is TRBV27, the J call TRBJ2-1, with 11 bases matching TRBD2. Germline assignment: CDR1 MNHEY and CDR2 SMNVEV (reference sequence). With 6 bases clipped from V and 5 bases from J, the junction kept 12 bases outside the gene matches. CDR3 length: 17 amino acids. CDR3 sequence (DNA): TGTGCCAGCAGCAACAGTGGGGCTAGCGGGAGGAACAATGAGCAGTTCTTC. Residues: CASSNSGASGRNNEQFF.

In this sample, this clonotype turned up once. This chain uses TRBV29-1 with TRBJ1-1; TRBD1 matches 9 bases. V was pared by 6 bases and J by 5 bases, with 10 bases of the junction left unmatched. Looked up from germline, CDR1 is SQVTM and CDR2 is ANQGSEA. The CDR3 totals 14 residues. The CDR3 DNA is TGCAGCGTGGAAACAACAGGGGGCGGTACTGAAGCTTTCTTT. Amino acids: CSVETTGGGTEAFF.

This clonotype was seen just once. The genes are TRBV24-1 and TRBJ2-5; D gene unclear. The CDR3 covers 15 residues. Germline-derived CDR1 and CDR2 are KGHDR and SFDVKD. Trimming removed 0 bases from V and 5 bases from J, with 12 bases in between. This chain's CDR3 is CATSDLGRSPETQYF. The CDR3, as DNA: TGTGCCACCAGTGATTTGGGCAGGTCCCCGGAGACCCAGTACTTC.

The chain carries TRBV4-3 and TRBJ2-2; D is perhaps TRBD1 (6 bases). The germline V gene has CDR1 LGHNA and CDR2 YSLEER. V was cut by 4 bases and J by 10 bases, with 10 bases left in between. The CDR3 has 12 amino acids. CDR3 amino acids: CASSLRGSELFF. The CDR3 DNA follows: TGCGCCAGCAGCCTCAGGGGTTCGGAGCTGTTTTTT.

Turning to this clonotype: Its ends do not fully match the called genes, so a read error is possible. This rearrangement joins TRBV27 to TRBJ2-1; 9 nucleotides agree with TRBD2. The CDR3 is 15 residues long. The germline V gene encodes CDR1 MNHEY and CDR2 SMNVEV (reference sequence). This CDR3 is CARSLAGVTYNEQFF. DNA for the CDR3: TGTGCCAGGAGTTTAGCGGGGGTAACCTACAATGAGCAGTTCTTC.

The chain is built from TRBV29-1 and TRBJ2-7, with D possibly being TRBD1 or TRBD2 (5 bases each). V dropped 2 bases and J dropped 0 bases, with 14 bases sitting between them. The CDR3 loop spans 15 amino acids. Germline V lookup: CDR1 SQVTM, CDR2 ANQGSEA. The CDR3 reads CSVERGGGSSYEQYF. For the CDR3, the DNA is TGCAGCGTTGAAAGAGGTGGGGGAAGCTCCTACGAGCAGTACTTC.

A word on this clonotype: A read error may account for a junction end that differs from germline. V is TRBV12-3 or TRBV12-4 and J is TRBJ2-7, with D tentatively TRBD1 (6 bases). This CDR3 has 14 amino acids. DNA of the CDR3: TGTGCCAGCAGCTTAGGGACACCTCCCTACGAGCAGTACTTC. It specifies CASSLGTPPYEQYF.